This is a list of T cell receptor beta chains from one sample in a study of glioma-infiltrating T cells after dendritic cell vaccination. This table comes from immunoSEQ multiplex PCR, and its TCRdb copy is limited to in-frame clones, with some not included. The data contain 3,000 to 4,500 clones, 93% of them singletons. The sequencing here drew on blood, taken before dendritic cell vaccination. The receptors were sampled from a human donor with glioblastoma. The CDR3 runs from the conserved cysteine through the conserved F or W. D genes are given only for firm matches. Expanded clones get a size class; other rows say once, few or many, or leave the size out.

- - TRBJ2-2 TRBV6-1 TGTGCCAGCAGTGCTGGAGGCTACACCGGGGAGCTGTTTTTT CASSAGGYTGELFF
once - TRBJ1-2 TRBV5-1 TGCGCCAGCAGCTTTCGCAGGGGAACAGACTATGGCTACACCTTC CASSFRRGTDYGYTF
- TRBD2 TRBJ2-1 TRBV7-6 TGTGCCAGCAGTTTTCAAGCCGGGACTATCTACAATGAGCAGTTCTTC CASSFQAGTIYNEQFF
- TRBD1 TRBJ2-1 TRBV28 TGTGCCAGCAGTTCGCCACAAGACAGGGGAAAGCAGTTCTTC CASSSPQDRGKQFF
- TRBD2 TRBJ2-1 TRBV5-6 TGTGCCAGCAGGGACTTAGCGGGCTCCTACAATGAGCAGTTCTTC CASRDLAGSYNEQFF
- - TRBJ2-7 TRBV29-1 TGCAGCGTTGACGGTGACAGCTACGAGCAGTACTTC CSVDGDSYEQYF
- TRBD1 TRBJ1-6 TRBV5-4 TGTGCCAGCAGCTTGACAGGGGACAACGGACCACCCCTCCACTTT CASSLTGDNGPPLHF
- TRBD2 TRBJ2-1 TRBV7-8 TGTGCCAGCAGGCTAGCGGGAGGCAATGAGCAGTTCTTC CASRLAGGNEQFF
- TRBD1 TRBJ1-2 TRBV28 TGTGCCAGCACCCCAGGGGGCAGTAACTATGGCTACACCTTC CASTPGGSNYGYTF
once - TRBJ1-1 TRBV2 TGTGCCAGCAGTGAAGCGCTGGACACCTACACTGAAGCTTTCTTT CASSEALDTYTEAFF
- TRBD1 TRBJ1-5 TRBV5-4 TGTGCCAGCAGCTTGAGGGTGGACAGGGGTCAGCCCCAGCATTTT CASSLRVDRGQPQHF
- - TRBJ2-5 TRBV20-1 TGCAGTGCTAGGGTCGGTGAGACCCAGTACTTC CSARVGETQYF
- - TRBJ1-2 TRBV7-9 TGTGCCAGCAGCCGAAACGCGGGGTCTAACTATGGCTACACCTTC CASSRNAGSNYGYTF
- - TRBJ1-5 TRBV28 TGTGCCAGCAGTCTTTTTAAAGGGACAAGGAAAAATCAGCCCCAGCATTTT CASSLFKGTRKNQPQHF
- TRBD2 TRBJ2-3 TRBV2 TGTGCCAGCAGGATGACTAGCGGGGGCACAGATACGCAGTATTTT CASRMTSGGTDTQYF
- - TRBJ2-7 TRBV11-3 TGTGCCAGCAGCCAGATCGCGGGGTCCCACGAGCAGTACTTC CASSQIAGSHEQYF
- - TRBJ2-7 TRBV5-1 TGCGCCAGCAGCATAGTTTCGGGGGGCCGGGGCGAGCAGTACTTC CASSIVSGGRGEQYF
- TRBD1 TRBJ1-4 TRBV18 TGTGCCAGCTCCGCTAGGTCACGGACAGGGGGTAAAGAAAAACTGTTTTTT CASSARSRTGGKEKLFF
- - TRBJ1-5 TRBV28 TGTGCCAGCCGATTAGGGGGAAAAGCCCCCCAGCATTTT CASRLGGKAPQHF
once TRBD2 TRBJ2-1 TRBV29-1 TGCAGCGTTGTACCACCGGGACTAGCGGAGCAGTTCTTC CSVVPPGLAEQFF
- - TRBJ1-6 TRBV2 TGTGCCAGCAGGAACTCGGACAGAGATAATTCACCCCTCCACTTT CASRNSDRDNSPLHF
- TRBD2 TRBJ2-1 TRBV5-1 TGCGCCAGCGCAGGGACTAGCGGATCCTACAATGAGCAGTTCTTC CASAGTSGSYNEQFF
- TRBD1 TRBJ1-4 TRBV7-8 TGTGCCAGCAGCTCAAGACAGGGTGGTGAAAAACTGTTTTTT CASSSRQGGEKLFF
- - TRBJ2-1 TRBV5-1 TGCGCCAGCAGCTTGGCGGGGTCGCGAAATGAGCAGTTCTTC CASSLAGSRNEQFF
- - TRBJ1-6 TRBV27 TGTGCCAGCAGTCACAGGGAATACTCACCCCTCCACTTT CASSHREYSPLHF
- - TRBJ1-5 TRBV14 TGTGCCAGCAGCCTCTCTAGTGGCAATCAGCCCCAGCATTTT CASSLSSGNQPQHF
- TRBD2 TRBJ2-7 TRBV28 TGTGCCAGCACCAAAGCGGGAGGCGCTTACGAGCAGTACTTC CASTKAGGAYEQYF
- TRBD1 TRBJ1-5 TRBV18 TGTGCCAGCTCACCTACGAGTCCGGGACAGGGCGCCAATGGCAATCAGCCCCAGCATTTT CASSPTSPGQGANGNQPQHF
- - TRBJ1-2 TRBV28 TGTGCCCGCAGTCAAATCTATGGCTACACCTTC CARSQIYGYTF
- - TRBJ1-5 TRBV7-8 TGTGCCAGCAGCCCCCACGGGGGGTTGAGTTTTCAGCCCCAGCATTTT CASSPHGGLSFQPQHF
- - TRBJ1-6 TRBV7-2 TGTGCCAGCAGCTCCCAAGGACAGAATTCACCCCTCCACTTT CASSSQGQNSPLHF
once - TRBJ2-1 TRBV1 TGCACCCGACAGGGAGTAGGATACAATGAGCAGTTCTTC CTRQGVGYNEQFF
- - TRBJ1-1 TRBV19 TGTGCCAGTAGTATAGAGGGGACTGCGAACACTGAAGCTTTCTTT CASSIEGTANTEAFF
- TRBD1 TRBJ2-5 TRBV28 TGTGCCAGCAGCGGGACAGGGGGCCAGAGGACCCAGTACTTC CASSGTGGQRTQYF
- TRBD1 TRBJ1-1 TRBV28 TGTGCCAGCAGTTTATGGGGGACAGGGGGCGACCTATCTCTCCGGACTGAAGCTTTCTTT CASSLWGTGGDLSLRTEAFF
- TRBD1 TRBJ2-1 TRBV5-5 TGTGCCAGCAGCCCGGGACAGTCTTCCCTCAATGAGCAGTTCTTC CASSPGQSSLNEQFF
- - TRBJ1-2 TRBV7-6 TGTGCCAGCAGCTTAGCCGGGACACCCTTGGTCGGCTACACCTTC CASSLAGTPLVGYTF
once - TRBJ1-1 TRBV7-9 TGTGCCAGCAGCGAATCCCTATCTTTCAACACTGAAGCTTTCTTT CASSESLSFNTEAFF
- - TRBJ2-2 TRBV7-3 TGTGCCAGCAGCCCGCTCAGGGGCAACACCGGGGAGCTGTTTTTT CASSPLRGNTGELFF
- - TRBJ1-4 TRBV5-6 TGTGCCAGCAGCTTCTCCATAACTGGAAAACTGTTTTTT CASSFSITGKLFF
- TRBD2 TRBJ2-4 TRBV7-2 TGTGCCAGCAGCTTAGTGGGGACTAGCGGTTTCCAACTCGGCATTCAGTACTTC CASSLVGTSGFQLGIQYF